The 18 T cell receptor beta chains presented below share a single source sample, sequenced in a study of cytomegalovirus exposure and HLA in healthy donors. Amplification used 60 Vbeta primers and 13 Jbeta primers. Profiling relied on immunoSEQ multiplex PCR, and the TCRdb table lists in-frame clones only, not all of them. The table records approximately 100,000 clones, 70% to 80% of them present only once. Input material: PBMCs. Receptor source: a man in his 60s in good health and CMV-seropositive.

This chain uses TRBV10-3 with TRBJ2-3, with D perhaps TRBD2 (5 bases). Germline CDR1 reads ENHRY; CDR2 reads SYGVKD. Trimming removed 3 bases from V and 8 bases from J, with 15 bases in between. CDR3 length equals 14 residues. CDR3 sequence: CAISDARGSGTQYF. The CDR3 region has the DNA TGTGCCATCAGTGACGCCCGGGGTTCGGGTACGCAGTATTTT.

The chain employs TRBV7-8 and TRBJ1-6; no clear D gene. The CDR3 consists of 17 residues. Germline lookup yields CDR1 SGHVS and CDR2 FQNEAQ. Trimming removed 1 base at V and 0 bases at J, with 10 bases between. CDR3 DNA sequence: TGTGCCAGCAGCTTAGAGGCCGGGAGCTCCTATAATTCACCCCTCCACTTT. Its translation is CASSLEAGSSYNSPLHF.

The rearrangement links TRBV12-2 to TRBJ2-2; TRBD2 is taken as the D call from the table, unchecked against the DNA. TRBV12-2 corresponds to a pseudogene. This CDR3 has 18 amino acids. CDR3 protein: CASRLVLVWGGWTGELFF. In DNA form, the CDR3 reads TGTGCAAGTCGCTTAGTACTAGTCTGGGGGGGTTGGACCGGGGAGCTGTTTTTT.

This chain joins TRBV18 and TRBJ1-2, with TRBD1 identical over 7 bases. Germline V lookup: CDR1 KGHSH, CDR2 LQKENI. The V and J ends lost 1 base and 5 bases, in that order; junction bases with no gene match: 4. The CDR3 contains 14 residues. The chain's CDR3 is CASSPLGQLYGYTF. The DNA for the CDR3 is TGTGCCAGCTCACCACTGGGACAGCTTTATGGCTACACCTTC.

The rearrangement joins TRBV18 to TRBJ1-5; D may be TRBD1 (6 bases). Germline CDR1 reads KGHSH; CDR2 reads LQKENI. V dropped 3 bases and J dropped 3 bases, with 12 bases sitting between them. The CDR3 runs to 15 residues. The CDR3 DNA reads as TGTGCCAGCTCACCCTTACAGGGCTTCAATCAGCCCCAGCATTTT. The encoded protein is CASSPLQGFNQPQHF.

Comment on this clone: The sample carries other DNA sequences with the same CDR3. The V call is TRBV5-1, the J call TRBJ2-6; tentative D call: TRBD2 (5 bases). This CDR3 contains 15 residues. Trimming cost V 3 bases and J 2 bases, with 9 bases left between them. Germline V lookup: CDR1 SGHRS, CDR2 YFSETQ. CDR3 protein: CASSYRTAGANVLTF. The CDR3 nucleotides read TGCGCCAGCAGCTATCGGACTGCTGGGGCCAACGTCCTGACTTTC. The full variable domain, with the rest looked up from reference TRBV5-1 and TRBJ2-6, is KAGVTQTPRYLIKTRGQQVTLSCSPISGHRSVSWYQQTPGQGLQFLFEYFSETQRNKGNFPGRFSGRQFSNSRSEMNVSTLELGDSALYLCASSYRTAGANVLTFGAGSRLTVL.

The CDR3 nucleotides read TGTGCCAGCTCCAGGGAGGGGGGGCGTGGCGAGCAGTACTTC. It encodes CASSREGGRGEQYF. V usage is TRBV27 and J usage is TRBJ2-7; D might be TRBD2 (7 bases). The CDR3 sequence is 14 residues long. Trimming pared 8 bases from V and 6 bases from J, leaving 20 bases between. The V gene's germline CDR1 is MNHEY and CDR2 SMNVEV (reference sequence).

The chain couples TRBV27 to TRBJ2-7, with 7 nucleotides matching TRBD1. This CDR3 comprises 16 residues. V lost 0 bases to trimming and J lost 2 bases; unmatched junction nucleotides: 7. Germline CDR1 and CDR2: MNHEY and SMNVEV (reference sequence). DNA of the CDR3: TGTGCCAGCAGTTTATCGGGACAGTTCCCCACCTACGAGCAGTACTTC. As protein: CASSLSGQFPTYEQYF.

The chain carries TRBV4-1 and TRBJ2-1; TRBD1 matches 9 bases. Germline lookup yields CDR1 MGHRA and CDR2 YSYEKL. CDR3 size: 15 residues. V was clipped by 3 bases and J by 4 bases; unmatched bases: 4. CDR3 protein: CASSHPGTGYNEQFF. The CDR3 DNA reads as TGCGCCAGCAGCCATCCCGGGACAGGGTACAATGAGCAGTTCTTC.

The chain couples TRBV5-1 to TRBJ1-1; D unresolved. CDR1 and CDR2 (germline): SGHRS, YFSETQ. V lost 4 bases, J lost 0 bases, and 13 bases lay in between. This CDR3 contains 15 residues. As DNA, the CDR3 is TGCGCCAGCAGCCTCGGTATATTAATGAACACTGAAGCTTTCTTT. This codes for CASSLGILMNTEAFF.

This clone was seen a handful of times. The V gene is TRBV19, the J gene TRBJ1-6, with TRBD1 matching 9 bases. V gave up 6 bases and J gave up 6 bases; unmatched junction bases: 9. Looked up from germline, CDR1 is LNHDA and CDR2 is SQIVND (reference sequence). The CDR3 runs to 16 residues. The CDR3 sequence is CASSLLLGQGNSPLHF. CDR3 nucleotides: TGTGCCAGTAGCCTACTTCTGGGACAGGGTAATTCACCCCTCCACTTT.

This chain joins TRBV7-3 and TRBJ1-2, with TRBD1 matching over 7 bases. This CDR3 spans 13 amino acids. Germline lookup yields CDR1 SGHTA and CDR2 FQGTGA. The trim removed 5 bases at V and 6 bases at J, leaving 6 bases unmatched. DNA of the CDR3: TGTGCCAGCAGCGTGACAGGGAGACATGGCTACACCTTC. Protein product: CASSVTGRHGYTF.

This clone has only one observation. V gene TRBV15 combines with J gene TRBJ2-1; TRBD2 matches at 12 bases. CDR1 is LNHNV, CDR2 YYDKDF, per germline (reference sequence). The CDR3 length is 18 residues. V trimming: 5 bases; J trimming: 0 bases; junction bases outside the gene matches: 8. The CDR3 DNA reads TGTGCCACCAGCGTTCCTAGCGGGGGGGCCAGCTCCTACAATGAGCAGTTCTTC. Translation: CATSVPSGGASSYNEQFF.

The rearrangement links TRBV21-1 to TRBJ1-5. TRBV21-1 is shown as a pseudogene. The CDR3 length is 13 residues. The CDR3 coding sequence is TGTGCCAGCCCGGGTGTGAGCAATCAGCCCCAGCATTTT. It yields the protein CASPGVSNQPQHF.

The chain joins TRBV10-1 to TRBJ2-7; 14 bases match TRBD2. V was clipped by 6 bases and J by 3 bases; unmatched bases: 4. The CDR3 has 15 amino acids. CDR1 WNHNN and CDR2 SYGVQD come from the germline V gene (reference sequence). The CDR3 here is CASSEGLAGGYEQYF. DNA for the CDR3: TGCGCCAGCAGCGAAGGACTAGCGGGGGGCTACGAGCAGTACTTC.

This rearrangement joins TRBV5-1 to TRBJ2-1; 12 nucleotides agree with TRBD2. V was pared by 0 bases and J by 13 bases, with 14 bases of the junction left unmatched. This CDR3 spans 17 amino acids. Germline CDR1 is SGHRS and CDR2 is YFSETQ. The CDR3 coding sequence is TGCGCCAGCAGCTTGGTCCCTAGCGGGGGGGCCAAATTTCCCCAGTTCTTC. Protein: CASSLVPSGGAKFPQFF.

The rearrangement links TRBV5-1 to TRBJ1-4; D remains unclear. The CDR3 extends over 14 amino acids. Germline CDR1 SGHRS, CDR2 YFSETQ. Trimming stripped 0 bases from V and 7 bases from J, with 10 bases between. The CDR3 is CASSLAGEVEKLFF. CDR3 in DNA: TGCGCCAGCAGCTTGGCCGGGGAAGTTGAAAAACTGTTTTTT.

The chain links TRBV30 to TRBJ2-4, with D perhaps TRBD1 (5 bases). The CDR3 has 15 amino acids. Germline loops: CDR1 GTSNPN, CDR2 SVGIG (reference sequence). The ends were cut back, 0 bases at V and 1 base at J, with 10 bases in the middle. The DNA of the CDR3 is TGTGCCTGGAGTGTCGACAGAGCCGCCAAAAACATTCAGTACTTC. Its translation: CAWSVDRAAKNIQYF.